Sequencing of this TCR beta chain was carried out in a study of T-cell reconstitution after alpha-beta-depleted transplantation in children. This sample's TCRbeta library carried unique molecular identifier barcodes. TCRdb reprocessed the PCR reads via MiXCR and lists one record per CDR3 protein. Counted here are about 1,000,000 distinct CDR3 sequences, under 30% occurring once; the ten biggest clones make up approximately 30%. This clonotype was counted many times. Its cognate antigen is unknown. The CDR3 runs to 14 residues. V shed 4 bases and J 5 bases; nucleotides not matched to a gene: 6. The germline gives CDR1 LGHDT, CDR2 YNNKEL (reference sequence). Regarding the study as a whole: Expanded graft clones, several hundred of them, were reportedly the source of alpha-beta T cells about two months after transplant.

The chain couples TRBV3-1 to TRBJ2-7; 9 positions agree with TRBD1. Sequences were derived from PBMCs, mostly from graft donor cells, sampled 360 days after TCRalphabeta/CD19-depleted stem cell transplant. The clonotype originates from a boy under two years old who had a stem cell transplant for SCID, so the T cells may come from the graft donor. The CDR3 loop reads CASSPQGALDEQYF. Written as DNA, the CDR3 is TGTGCCAGCAGCCCACAGGGGGCGCTCGACGAGCAGTACTTC.